What follows is one T cell receptor beta chain and its context. Its antigen is currently not known. Within one base of it there is no much larger clone, and no base qualities were kept. This specimen comes from a study of T cell responses to AZD1222 COVID-19 vaccine (dated by TCRdb to the early 2020s). In the study overall: AZD1222 recipients whose second dose came at about 4 weeks and those whose second dose came at about 12 weeks were combined into one group, since spike-specific TCR depth and breadth did not differ between the two schedules. Trial participants were enrolled by age into subgroups of 18-55, 56-69 and 70-plus years, and about 150, 27 and 61 TCR-sequenced participants, respectively, were included in these subgroups. TCR sequencing covered fewer than 250 trial participants: approximately 200 given two doses of AZD1222 and about 26 given two doses of MenACWY control vaccine. The investigation overall reported the following: Most participants were white British and females outnumbered males, and the authors suggested that clonal diversity may have been underestimated. Vaccine-associated CD4 TCRs spanned the whole spike protein, with dominant responses in regions 160-218 and 743-854. The 56-69-year group was small, and its depth increase did not reach significance, likely because of low power. After two AZD1222 doses, spike-specific TCR breadth and depth were significantly higher than at day 0 and than in MenACWY recipients. Conclusions about previously exposed vaccinees are limited, since just five to seven AZD1222 recipients were seropositive for SARS-CoV-2 at baseline. Reportedly, close to half of the unique spike-specific TCRs recognized epitopes lying outside the regions that are mutated in the B.1.351 and B.1.1.7 variants. No day 14 peak-response samples were available, so repertoires were characterized only after the peak T cell response.

V and J lose 0 bases and 0 bases, and a span of 14 bases separates them. The germline V gene yields SGHRS for CDR1 and YFSETQ for CDR2. Taken from cysteine to phenylalanine, the CDR3 has 17 residues. Left in the record is the CDR3 DNA by itself, 51 bases read in frame from the first base. The meaning of the sample's time point label: baseline before first vaccination. Vaccinee samples were obtained from the UK trials COV001 and COV002, which included a single-blind randomized controlled phase 2/3 trial of AZD1222 (ChAdOx1 nCoV-19) in healthy adults. For TCRbeta chain sequencing, PBMC samples were collected from trial participants at day 0 and at day 28 after the second dose. The CDR3 regions of human TCRbeta chains were analyzed by immunosequencing. Regarding the original processing steps: TCRs in the repertoires were matched against a reference library of SARS-CoV-2-specific TCRs that had been generated with the MIRA antigen-specificity platform. Breadth was defined as the fraction of unique TCRs that were SARS-CoV-2-associated. Depth was defined as the fraction of total T cells that were SARS-CoV-2-associated. Using the MIRA data, every spike-specific TCR was mapped to the spike region that the TCR reacted to and assigned to either a CD4 or a CD8 class. Log10-transformed breadth and depth values were compared by one-way ANOVA with Sidak's multiple comparisons tests. As stored in TCRdb, this immuneACCESS dataset retains in-frame rearrangements with V and J assigned. A fraction of the clones does not appear; measured against another copy, unresolved V genes explain less than half of the discrepancy, and the remainder lacks a known reason. The V and J calls and clone size were taken over from that table, and D and trimming were inferred from the DNA. A total of about 130,000 clones appear in this sample, over 70% of them only once. Jointly, the top ten make up around 6% of the sample.

The sample in question was peripheral blood, obtained on day 0 of AZD1222 vaccination. This receptor was obtained from an adult in good health. Recombination linked TRBV5-1 to TRBJ2-3, and the D gene may be TRBD2, 6 bases matching. The bases read TGCGCCAGCAGCTTGGTCAGGGCGGGGCTAAGCACAGATACGCAGTATTTT. Protein translation: CASSLVRAGLSTDTQYF.